Each of the 32 T cell receptor beta chains below was sequenced from the same sample in a study of blood T cell repertoires in COVID-19 (dated by TCRdb to the early 2020s). The library was prepared using the immunoSEQ multiplex PCR assay. The source is immuneACCESS, and TCRdb retained only in-frame sequences with V and J called. Part of the clones is not carried over; for the studies checked, unresolved V genes explain less than half of this, and the remainder is unexplained. In this sample the table shows about 240,000 clones, roughly 83% of which occur a single time. The ten largest clonotypes hold around 9.6% of the sample. Sequencing used peripheral blood. The receptors derive from a woman over 75 with acute or convalescent COVID-19.

The chain carries TRBV5-1 and TRBJ2-3; 7 bases are shared with TRBD2. This CDR3 comprises 14 residues. Germline V gives CDR1 SGHRS, CDR2 YFSETQ. With 5 bases clipped from V and 7 bases from J, the junction kept 10 bases outside the gene matches. The CDR3: CASRITSEVNTQYF. CDR3 bases: TGCGCCAGCAGGATCACTAGCGAGGTGAATACGCAGTATTTT. The full variable domain, rest sourced from reference TRBV5-1 and TRBJ2-3, is KAGVTQTPRYLIKTRGQQVTLSCSPISGHRSVSWYQQTPGQGLQFLFEYFSETQRNKGNFPGRFSGRQFSNSRSEMNVSTLELGDSALYLCASRITSEVNTQYFGPGTRLTVL.

This chain's CDR3 is CASSNRGRGTEAFF. Written as DNA, the CDR3 is TGTGCCAGTTCTAACAGGGGGCGAGGCACTGAAGCTTTCTTT. The chain couples TRBV19 to TRBJ1-1; 9 bases fit TRBD1. J was trimmed by 4 bases and V by 8 bases; bases with no gene match: 8. CDR1 and CDR2 from the germline V gene are LNHDA and SQIVND (reference sequence). The CDR3 is 14 residues long.

The rearrangement uses TRBV5-1 and TRBJ2-5; 10 nucleotides match TRBD1. J was trimmed by 5 bases and V by 1 base; bases with no gene match: 8. The V gene's germline CDR1 is SGHRS and CDR2 YFSETQ. The length of the CDR3 is 16 residues. The CDR3 protein is CASSLPPGQGSETQYF. The CDR3 nucleotides are TGCGCCAGCAGCTTGCCCCCGGGACAGGGGTCGGAGACCCAGTACTTC. Using reference TRBV5-1 and TRBJ2-5 for the parts outside the CDR3, the full variable domain is KAGVTQTPRYLIKTRGQQVTLSCSPISGHRSVSWYQQTPGQGLQFLFEYFSETQRNKGNFPGRFSGRQFSNSRSEMNVSTLELGDSALYLCASSLPPGQGSETQYFGPGTRLLVL.

V gene TRBV18 combines with J gene TRBJ1-5; D remains ambiguous. Germline V gene lookup returns CDR1 KGHSH and CDR2 LQKENI. The CDR3 covers 13 residues. V was cut by 6 bases and J by 4 bases, with 10 bases left in between. CDR3 nucleotides: TGTGCCAGCTCCCCTAATTCAAATCAGCCCCAGCATTTT. Translated: CASSPNSNQPQHF.

The chain links TRBV3-1 (or the pseudogene TRBV3-2) to TRBJ2-5; tentative D call: TRBD1 (6 bases). V gave up 2 bases and J gave up 4 bases, with 17 bases separating them. The CDR3 is 16 amino acids. CDR1 is LGHDT, CDR2 YNNKEL, per germline (reference sequence). The DNA for the CDR3 is TGTGCCAGCAGCCAACTGCTGGGGGCGCTCGGAGAGACCCAGTACTTC. Amino acid sequence: CASSQLLGALGETQYF.

The chain has TRBV19 and TRBJ1-1; tentative D call: TRBD1 (6 bases). The CDR3 is made up of 17 amino acids. In germline, CDR1 is LNHDA, CDR2 SQIVND (reference sequence). Trimming pared 7 bases from V and 8 bases from J, leaving 29 bases between. The CDR3 bases are TGTGCCAGTAATACACAGGGACGCCGGACCGGAGAGGCCGAAGCTTTCTTT. Encoded protein: CASNTQGRRTGEAEAFF. The full variable domain, rest sourced from reference TRBV19 and TRBJ1-1, is DGGITQSPKYLFRKEGQNVTLSCEQNLNHDAMYWYRQDPGQGLRLIYYSQIVNDFQKGDIAEGYSVSREKKESFPLTVTSAQKNPTAFYLCASNTQGRRTGEAEAFFGQGTRLTVV.

The CDR3 region has the DNA TGTGCCAGCACTCGGTCCCTAAGGAGTGAAAAACTGTTTTTT. Its protein is CASTRSLRSEKLFF. The chain links TRBV16 to TRBJ1-4; D gene unclear. Per the germline V gene, CDR1 is KGHSY and CDR2 is FQNENV. The CDR3 covers 14 residues. Trimming left V 7 bases short and J 7 bases short, with 16 bases between.

The chain carries TRBV7-9 and TRBJ1-4; 9 nucleotides match TRBD1. V lost 5 bases and J lost 7; bases outside the gene matches: 14. The CDR3 loop spans 17 amino acids. Germline V gives CDR1 SEHNR, CDR2 FQNEAQ (reference sequence). The DNA for the CDR3 is TGTGCCAGCAGCCCTATACAGGGGGCGAGTTTAGGTGAAAAACTGTTTTTT. This gives the protein CASSPIQGASLGEKLFF. The entire variable domain, with the rest obtained from reference TRBV7-9 and TRBJ1-4, is as follows: DTGVSQNPRHKITKRGQNVTFRCDPISEHNRLYWYRQTLGQGPEFLTYFQNEAQLEKSRLLSDRFSAERPKGSFSTLEIQRTEQGDSAMYLCASSPIQGASLGEKLFFGSGTQLSVL.

The chain joins TRBV5-1 to TRBJ1-1, with a weak D call TRBD1 (6 bases). Germline loops: CDR1 SGHRS, CDR2 YFSETQ. This CDR3 is built from 14 residues. Trimming stripped 4 bases from V and 2 bases from J, with 12 bases between. For the CDR3, the DNA is TGCGCCAGCAGCCTTCAGGGGATCAACACTGAAGCTTTCTTT. It yields the protein CASSLQGINTEAFF.

CDR3 in DNA: TGCGCCAGCAGTCTGCGGGGAAGCCAAGAGACCCAGTACTTC. Translated: CASSLRGSQETQYF. The J gene is TRBJ2-5, the V gene TRBV5-1; D might be TRBD2 (6 bases). There are 14 residues in the CDR3. Germline V gene sequence: CDR1 SGHRS, CDR2 YFSETQ. The V and J ends lost 5 bases and 1 base respectively, with 12 bases between them.

The rearrangement uses TRBV6-1 and TRBJ1-2; TRBD1 matches 11 bases. V shed 0 bases, J shed 8 bases, and the junction held 8 bases outside the gene matches. Germline loops: CDR1 MNHNS, CDR2 SASEGT. The CDR3 length is 16 residues. CDR3 nucleotide sequence: TGTGCCAGCAGTGAAGCGGGAGGACAGGGGGCGCGAGGCTACACCTTC. Encoded protein: CASSEAGGQGARGYTF.

This clone was seen a few times. The V gene is TRBV5-8, the J gene TRBJ2-7; no reliable D call. From germline, CDR1 is SGHTS and CDR2 YDEGEE. With 3 bases removed from V and 1 base from J, the gap between germline ends came to 11 bases. CDR3 size: 14 residues. The CDR3 protein is CASSYRHRSYEQYF. The CDR3 nucleotides read TGTGCCAGCAGCTACAGACACCGTTCCTACGAGCAGTACTTC.

The chain uses TRBV5-6 and TRBJ2-4; 11 bases line up with TRBD1. V shed 3 bases, J shed 11 bases, and the junction held 10 bases outside the gene matches. The CDR3 covers 15 residues. CDR1 and CDR2 (germline): SGHDT, YYEEEE. Written as DNA, the CDR3 is TGTGCCAGCAGCTCCCGGGACAGGGGGTCCTATTTTCAGTACTTC. Its protein is CASSSRDRGSYFQYF. The variable domain in full, completed from reference TRBV5-6 and TRBJ2-4, reads DAGVTQSPTHLIKTRGQQVTLRCSPKSGHDTVSWYQQALGQGPQFIFQYYEEEERQRGNFPDRFSGHQFPNYSSELNVNALLLGDSALYLCASSSRDRGSYFQYFGAGTRLSVL.

This clone was counted once. The V call is TRBV30, the J call TRBJ1-5; possible D gene TRBD1, 5 bases. Per the germline V gene, CDR1 is GTSNPN and CDR2 is SVGIG (reference sequence). The V gene lost 4 bases and the J gene lost 4 bases, with 14 bases spanning the gap. The CDR3 sequence is 14 residues long. The CDR3 is CAWNEAGPNQPQHF. The CDR3 DNA reads as TGTGCCTGGAATGAGGCAGGGCCAAATCAGCCCCAGCATTTT.

The chain couples TRBV7-2 to TRBJ1-2; D ambiguous. Germline V gene sequence: CDR1 SGHTA, CDR2 FQGNSA. CDR3 length equals 14 residues. Between the trimmed V and J ends, which lost 5 bases and 4 bases, there was a span of 14 bases. CDR3 DNA: TGTGCCAGCAGCCCCTACGTGACACTCTATGGCTACACCTTC. Translation gives CASSPYVTLYGYTF.

This sequence joins TRBV18 and TRBJ1-1; D is possibly TRBD1 (6 bases). Germline CDR1 KGHSH, CDR2 LQKENI. V lost 3 bases and J lost 5, with 13 bases in between. CDR3 size: 14 residues. In DNA, the CDR3 is TGTGCCAGCTCACCTACAGGGTGGAAGACTGAAGCTTTCTTT. As protein: CASSPTGWKTEAFF.

The rearrangement uses TRBV6-1 and TRBJ2-7; D remains ambiguous. The CDR3 consists of 11 residues. V dropped 3 bases and J dropped 4 bases, with 4 bases sitting between them. Germline lookup yields CDR1 MNHNS and CDR2 SASEGT. The CDR3 DNA follows: TGTGCCAGCAGTGATAGTTACGAGCAGTACTTC. Residues: CASSDSYEQYF.

The chain joins TRBV3-1 (or the pseudogene TRBV3-2) to TRBJ1-4; D remains unclear. Germline assignment: CDR1 LGHDT and CDR2 YNNKEL (reference sequence). Trimming removed 6 bases from V and 8 bases from J, with 19 bases in between. This CDR3 spans 15 amino acids. In nucleotides, the CDR3 is TGTGCCAGCAGTCAACCCAGAGGCGGCGACGAAAAACTGTTTTTT. Residues: CASSQPRGGDEKLFF.

This chain links TRBV18 with TRBJ2-7; 10 nucleotides agree with TRBD1. The trim removed 5 bases at V and 3 bases at J, leaving 7 bases unmatched. This CDR3 has 15 residues. Germline V gives CDR1 KGHSH, CDR2 LQKENI. The CDR3 nucleotides read TGTGCCAGCTCATTGACCGGGACAGGGGACTACGAGCAGTACTTC. This sequence encodes CASSLTGTGDYEQYF.

This chain uses TRBV28 with TRBJ1-2; D possibly corresponds to TRBD1 (6 bases). The V gene's germline CDR1 is MDHEN and CDR2 SYDVKM. The CDR3 runs 14 residues. The V end was cut by 6 bases, the J end by 0 bases, with 11 bases between. CDR3 region: CASSQDRANYGYTF. The DNA of the CDR3 is TGTGCCAGCAGCCAGGACAGAGCTAACTATGGCTACACCTTC.

This clone was detected only once. This chain links TRBV5-1 with TRBJ1-1; 8 positions agree with TRBD1. The J segment lost 0 bases and the V segment lost 4 bases, leaving 2 bases of the junction unmatched. The CDR3 spans 14 residues. The germline CDR1 and CDR2 sequences are SGHRS and YFSETQ. CDR3 in amino acids: CASSVDRVNTEAFF. The DNA for the CDR3 is TGCGCCAGCAGCGTGGACAGGGTGAACACTGAAGCTTTCTTT. Complete variable domain (other parts from reference TRBV5-1 and TRBJ1-1): KAGVTQTPRYLIKTRGQQVTLSCSPISGHRSVSWYQQTPGQGLQFLFEYFSETQRNKGNFPGRFSGRQFSNSRSEMNVSTLELGDSALYLCASSVDRVNTEAFFGQGTRLTVV.

The chain couples TRBV5-1 to TRBJ1-2; D is perhaps TRBD1 (6 bases). Germline CDR1 reads SGHRS; CDR2 reads YFSETQ. Trimming took 0 bases from V and 2 from J, leaving 11 bases between them. The CDR3 length is 15 residues. CDR3 coding DNA: TGCGCCAGCAGCTTGGGGGGGCGCGTCAACTATGGCTACACCTTC. Its protein is CASSLGGRVNYGYTF.

This clone has at least ten counts. The rearrangement links TRBV6-6 to TRBJ2-7; 11 bases agree with TRBD1. The CDR3 loop spans 13 amino acids. Germline V gene sequence: CDR1 MNHNY, CDR2 SVGAGI (reference sequence). Trimming at V came to 10 bases and at J to 3 bases, leaving 5 bases not matched to a gene. The DNA for the CDR3 is TGTGCCACTGGGACAGGGGGGTACTACGAGCAGTACTTC. This translates into CATGTGGYYEQYF.

The V gene is TRBV5-1, the J gene TRBJ1-1, with no clear D. The CDR3 is 15 amino acids. Trimming took 0 bases from V and 0 from J, leaving 9 bases between them. Germline CDR1 SGHRS, CDR2 YFSETQ. The DNA of the CDR3 is TGCGCCAGCAGCTTGGACGGTATCATGAACACTGAAGCTTTCTTT. It codes for CASSLDGIMNTEAFF.

The rearrangement links TRBV18 to TRBJ2-3, with D hard to call. V was shortened by 2 bases and J by 6 bases, with 3 bases between the two germline ends. This CDR3 is 11 amino acids long. Germline V gives CDR1 KGHSH, CDR2 LQKENI. The DNA for the CDR3 is TGTGCCAGCTCACCAGAGGATACGCAGTATTTT. Amino acid sequence: CASSPEDTQYF.

Turning to this clone: Sequence at one end of the junction differs from germline and may be a read error. This chain uses TRBV7-7 with TRBJ1-4; TRBD1 aligns across 7 bases. Per germline, CDR1 SSHAT and CDR2 FNYEAQ (reference sequence). The CDR3 is 15 residues long. The CDR3 region has the DNA TGTGCTAGCAGCGCCCGACAGGGAAAGGGTGAAAAACTGTTTTTT. This sequence encodes CASSARQGKGEKLFF.

Here the CDR3 DNA reads TGTGCCACCGACAGACTTAACTATGGCTACACCTTC. Translated: CATDRLNYGYTF. This chain joins TRBV6-6 and TRBJ1-2, with D perhaps TRBD1 (5 bases). Germline CDR1 MNHNY, CDR2 SVGAGI (reference sequence). The CDR3 totals 12 residues. Deletions cut 10 bases from V and 1 base from J, with 10 bases between.

As DNA, the CDR3 is TGCGCCAGCAGCTTAGACACTCGGGAATCACCCCTCCACTTT. Translating gives CASSLDTRESPLHF. V is TRBV5-1 and J is TRBJ1-6; the D is unclear. V was pared by 2 bases and J by 10 bases, with 13 bases between. Per germline, CDR1 SGHRS and CDR2 YFSETQ. The CDR3 length is 14 residues.

V usage is TRBV11-3 and J usage is TRBJ2-7, with TRBD1 matching over 7 bases. The CDR3 loop spans 15 amino acids. Germline V CDR1 and CDR2: SGHNT, YENEEA. The J segment lost 4 bases and the V segment lost 1 base, leaving 7 bases of the junction unmatched. This chain's CDR3 is CASSLGTGQEYEQYF. For the CDR3, the DNA is TGTGCCAGCAGCTTAGGGACCGGACAGGAGTACGAGCAGTACTTC. The complete variable domain, with remaining parts taken from reference TRBV11-3 and TRBJ2-7, reads EAGVVQSPRYKIIEKKQPVAFWCNPISGHNTLYWYLQNLGQGPELLIRYENEEAVDDSQLPKDRFSAERLKGVDSTLKIQPAELGDSAVYLCASSLGTGQEYEQYFGPGTRLTVT.

This clone was recorded once. The chain uses TRBV13 and TRBJ2-3; 10 nucleotides align to TRBD1. Germline V gene data show CDR1 as PRHDT and CDR2 as FYEKMQ (reference sequence). V was clipped by 5 bases and J by 0 bases; unmatched bases: 8. The CDR3 runs to 17 residues. In DNA, the CDR3 is TGTGCCAGCAGCCGTACGACAGGGGGCCGTAGCACAGATACGCAGTATTTT. This translates into CASSRTTGGRSTDTQYF.

About this clone: At one end the junction does not follow the germline gene, possibly because of a read error. The chain couples TRBV4-1 to TRBJ1-1; 10 bases are shared with TRBD1. Germline V lookup: CDR1 MGHRA, CDR2 YSYEKL. This CDR3 is built from 18 residues. The CDR3 nucleotides are TGCGCCAGCAGCCCCCGAGGCGGGACAGGGGATCTGAATACTGAAGCTTTCTTT. Its protein is CASSPRGGTGDLNTEAFF.

DNA for the CDR3: TGTGCCAGCAGGGGAGAGGAGAGGCAGCCCCAGCATTTT. Protein sequence: CASRGEERQPQHF. The J gene is TRBJ1-5, the V gene TRBV2, with D unclear. Germline lookup yields CDR1 SNHLY and CDR2 FYNNEI. The CDR3 is 13 residues long. V lost 6 bases and J lost 7, with 13 bases in between.